Below, 28 T cell receptor beta chains from the same sample are listed, as sequenced in a study of shared clonotypes between healthy human individuals (dated by TCRdb to 2018 to 2020). Libraries were built with the immunoSEQ multiplex PCR assay. The table was pulled from immuneACCESS by TCRdb, which kept in-frame rearrangements only. Such tables lose some clones; where checked, under half of the loss comes from unresolved V genes, and the rest has no known cause. The sample table shows about 2.1 million clones, and roughly 93% are seen once. In total, the top ten clones hold roughly 1.7% of the sample. For the CD8 naive samples, CD45RO-negative cells were positively selected for CCR7, yielding a CD45RA+CCR7+ population from which TemRA cells were excluded. The specimen was naive CD8+ T cells from PBMCs. The label giving this sample's cell subset or site can be read as: CD45RA+CCR7+. The receptors stem from a man aged 18 to 30 in good health. Some clones in this sample may be carry-over from other donors' samples.

The chain uses TRBV11-2 and TRBJ2-7; 8 positions agree with TRBD2. The germline gives CDR1 SGHAT, CDR2 FQNNGV. This CDR3 is 14 amino acids long. With 5 bases clipped from V and 5 bases from J, the junction kept 8 bases outside the gene matches. The CDR3 region has the DNA TGTGCCAGCAGCCCTAGCGGGTATCCCCACGAGCAGTACTTC. This translates into CASSPSGYPHEQYF.

J is TRBJ2-7 and V is TRBV9; weak D call: TRBD2 (6 bases). This CDR3 region has 15 residues. V shed 0 bases and J shed 3 bases, with 13 bases lying between them. The germline V gene has CDR1 SGDLS and CDR2 YYNGEE. CDR3 protein: CASSVAGSTDYEQYF. CDR3 DNA: TGTGCCAGCAGCGTAGCCGGGAGCACAGACTACGAGCAGTACTTC.

The CDR3 region has the DNA TGTGCCAGCAGTTTACTAGCGGGAGAGCTCTACGAGCAGTACTTC. It is translated as CASSLLAGELYEQYF. V is TRBV6-5 and J is TRBJ2-7, with 11 bases matching TRBD2. Trimming removed 4 bases from V and 3 bases from J; junction bases left unmatched: 5. The CDR3 sequence is 15 residues long. The V gene's germline CDR1 is MNHEY and CDR2 SVGAGI.

This rearrangement joins TRBV19 to TRBJ1-2; maybe TRBD1 (6 bases). The CDR3 has 14 residues. Germline-derived CDR1 and CDR2 are LNHDA and SQIVND (reference sequence). V lost 4 bases and J lost 4, with 13 bases in between. The CDR3 bases are TGTGCCAGTAGTACGAGGGGGTCCTTCTATGGCTACACCTTC. This encodes CASSTRGSFYGYTF.

As regards this clone: Other DNA sequences from this sample encode an identical CDR3 as well. The chain joins TRBV7-9 to TRBJ2-3, with TRBD2 identical over 11 bases. This CDR3 is built from 15 residues. The trim removed 5 bases at V and 3 bases at J, leaving 4 bases unmatched. Germline loops: CDR1 SEHNR, CDR2 FQNEAQ (reference sequence). CDR3 nucleotides: TGTGCCAGCAGCCTTGTAGCGGGAGGGACAGATACGCAGTATTTT. It specifies CASSLVAGGTDTQYF.

The V gene is TRBV15, the J gene TRBJ2-7; D is perhaps TRBD2 (5 bases). The germline V gene has CDR1 LNHNV and CDR2 YYDKDF (reference sequence). Deletions cut 4 bases from V and 0 bases from J, with 16 bases between. The CDR3 totals 16 residues. The CDR3 loop is CATSNFIGGSSYEQYF. As DNA, the CDR3 is TGTGCCACCAGCAACTTTATTGGAGGTAGCTCCTACGAGCAGTACTTC.

This clone was counted a single time. CDR3 nucleotide sequence: TGTGCCAGCAGCAACCCCACGGCTACCTACGAGCAGTACTTC. Translating it yields CASSNPTATYEQYF. The chain is built from TRBV28 and TRBJ2-7; D uncertain. This CDR3 contains 14 residues. CDR1 and CDR2 from the germline V gene are MDHEN and SYDVKM. V lost 6 bases and J lost 2, with 14 bases in between.

V gene TRBV27 combines with J gene TRBJ2-1, with 11 positions matching TRBD2. V lost 5 bases, J lost 9 bases, and 9 bases stayed unmatched. This CDR3 has 15 residues. Germline assignment: CDR1 MNHEY and CDR2 SMNVEV (reference sequence). The CDR3 here is CASSIASGGFPEQFF. The CDR3 DNA is TGTGCCAGCAGTATCGCTAGCGGGGGGTTTCCTGAGCAGTTCTTC.

The rearrangement uses TRBV7-9 and TRBJ1-2, with 9 bases lining up with TRBD1. The CDR3 totals 17 residues. V was pared by 0 bases and J by 5 bases, with 10 bases of the junction left unmatched. CDR1 is SEHNR and CDR2 is FQNEAQ in the germline V gene (reference sequence). The CDR3 region is CASSLATLGGQGYGYTF. CDR3 coding DNA: TGTGCCAGCAGCTTAGCTACTCTGGGGGGACAGGGATATGGCTACACCTTC.

A word on this clone: The same CDR3 is also encoded by other DNA sequences in this sample. The rearrangement uses TRBV27 and TRBJ2-7; D is ambiguous. With 5 bases removed from V and 0 bases from J, the gap between germline ends came to 8 bases. The CDR3 runs to 13 residues. The germline V gene encodes CDR1 MNHEY and CDR2 SMNVEV (reference sequence). CDR3 nucleotides: TGTGCCAGCAGTCCCAGACTCTCCTACGAGCAGTACTTC. Its translation is CASSPRLSYEQYF.

The chain has TRBV4-1 and TRBJ2-2; D possibly corresponds to TRBD2 (7 bases). Germline CDR1 is MGHRA and CDR2 is YSYEKL. This CDR3 has 17 amino acids. V lost 1 base and J lost 5, with 17 bases in between. CDR3 coding DNA: TGCGCCAGCAGCCAAGTTCTCAGGGAGGGGGGAACCGGGGAGCTGTTTTTT. Its translation: CASSQVLREGGTGELFF.

The genes are TRBV7-9 and TRBJ2-1, with a tentative D call TRBD1 (6 bases). From germline, CDR1 is SEHNR and CDR2 FQNEAQ (reference sequence). Between the trimmed V and J ends, which lost 5 bases and 4 bases, there was a span of 15 bases. The CDR3 extends over 15 amino acids. In DNA, the CDR3 is TGTGCCAGCAGCGTTGGGACACCCAAATACAATGAGCAGTTCTTC. This translates into CASSVGTPKYNEQFF.

About this clone: The identical CDR3 is also encoded by other nucleotide sequences in the sample. The chain couples TRBV27 to TRBJ1-1; TRBD1 matches at 9 bases. The germline CDR1 and CDR2 sequences are MNHEY and SMNVEV (reference sequence). After removal of 2 bases from V and 6 bases from J, the junction contained 4 bases not matched to a gene. The CDR3 runs 14 residues. CDR3 bases: TGTGCCAGCAGTTTAACAGGGGGCGGTGCTGAAGCTTTCTTT. Its translation: CASSLTGGGAEAFF.

The V call is TRBV6-1, the J call TRBJ1-5; 9 nucleotides line up with TRBD1. CDR1 MNHNS and CDR2 SASEGT come from the germline V gene. J was trimmed by 5 bases and V by 6 bases; bases with no gene match: 8. CDR3 size: 15 residues. The CDR3 bases are TGTGCCAGCAGCGGGACAGGGCGGAGGGATCAGCCCCAGCATTTT. This translates into CASSGTGRRDQPQHF.

The chain is built from TRBV6-5 and TRBJ2-7; D is uncertain. CDR3 size: 14 residues. In germline, CDR1 is MNHEY, CDR2 SVGAGI. Deletions cut 2 bases from V and 1 base from J, with 9 bases between. The CDR3 region has the DNA TGTGCCAGCAGTTACGTCGGAGATTCCTACGAGCAGTACTTC. Encoded protein: CASSYVGDSYEQYF.

A single count supports this clone. Within the sample, other DNA sequences also encode this same CDR3. The chain uses TRBV5-1 and TRBJ2-7; 11 nucleotides match TRBD1. V gave up 4 bases and J gave up 3 bases; unmatched junction bases: 3. Germline V lookup: CDR1 SGHRS, CDR2 YFSETQ. The CDR3 runs to 14 residues. CDR3 in DNA: TGCGCCAGCAGCCCGGGGACAGGGGGCTACGAGCAGTACTTC. Its protein is CASSPGTGGYEQYF.

The chain recombines TRBV6-1 with TRBJ1-5; D remains unclear. The V and J ends lost 6 bases and 0 bases respectively, with 12 bases between them. Germline lookup yields CDR1 MNHNS and CDR2 SASEGT. This CDR3 is 15 amino acids long. In DNA form, the CDR3 reads TGTGCCAGCAGCCGATACGACCCTAGCAATCAGCCCCAGCATTTT. It translates to CASSRYDPSNQPQHF.

V and J are TRBV19 and TRBJ2-1; D gene uncertain. Germline V gives CDR1 LNHDA, CDR2 SQIVND (reference sequence). The germline V and J ends were trimmed by 2 bases and 5 bases, with 13 bases remaining between them. The CDR3 sequence is 15 residues long. The CDR3 DNA is TGTGCCAGTAGTATACGGGCCCCGGTGGACAATGAGCAGTTCTTC. Its protein product is CASSIRAPVDNEQFF. Full variable domain (outside the CDR3, taken from reference TRBV19 and TRBJ2-1): DGGITQSPKYLFRKEGQNVTLSCEQNLNHDAMYWYRQDPGQGLRLIYYSQIVNDFQKGDIAEGYSVSREKKESFPLTVTSAQKNPTAFYLCASSIRAPVDNEQFFGPGTRLTVL.

The chain couples TRBV28 to TRBJ2-5; 7 nucleotides match TRBD2. Looked up from germline, CDR1 is MDHEN and CDR2 is SYDVKM. The J segment lost 3 bases and the V segment lost 1 base, leaving 8 bases of the junction unmatched. The length of the CDR3 is 16 residues. CDR3 in DNA: TGTGCCAGCAGTTTATTTGCCCTAGCGGACAAAGAGACCCAGTACTTC. Its protein product is CASSLFALADKETQYF.

This clone turned up a few times. In the same sample, other DNA sequences code for this CDR3. This chain links TRBV25-1 with TRBJ1-4; a weak D match, TRBD1 (5 bases). V was shortened by 1 base and J by 6 bases, with 12 bases between the two germline ends. The CDR3 spans 15 residues. Germline values: CDR1 MGHDK, CDR2 SYGVNS. The DNA for the CDR3 is TGTGCCAGCAGTGAATGGGGCACGGGGGATGAAAAACTGTTTTTT. Protein sequence: CASSEWGTGDEKLFF.

The rearrangement links TRBV29-1 to TRBJ2-3; TRBD2 agrees at 7 bases. V shed 2 bases, J shed 7 bases, and the junction held 9 bases outside the gene matches. This CDR3 is 14 amino acids long. From germline, CDR1 is SQVTM and CDR2 ANQGSEA. The CDR3 DNA reads TGCAGCGTTGAATCCCGGCGGGAGAGGAATACGCAGTATTTT. Residues: CSVESRRERNTQYF.

This sequence joins TRBV9 and TRBJ2-1; 8 nucleotides match TRBD2. Per the germline V gene, CDR1 is SGDLS and CDR2 is YYNGEE. Trimming removed 0 bases from V and 8 bases from J; junction bases left unmatched: 7. This CDR3 spans 15 amino acids. The chain's CDR3 is CASSVVGLGRDEQFF. Here the CDR3 DNA reads TGTGCCAGCAGCGTAGTGGGACTAGGTAGGGATGAGCAGTTCTTC.

The chain couples TRBV7-9 to TRBJ1-3, with D possibly being TRBD1 (6 bases). Germline lookup yields CDR1 SEHNR and CDR2 FQNEAQ (reference sequence). CDR3 size: 17 residues. The germline V and J ends were trimmed by 1 base and 0 bases, with 13 bases remaining between them. The CDR3 DNA reads TGTGCCAGCAGCTTAGTTGGGGGGGCCCGCTCTGGAAACACCATATATTTT. Translation: CASSLVGGARSGNTIYF.

This clone was counted a single time. The chain has TRBV29-1 and TRBJ2-1, with a possible D match to TRBD1 (5 bases). From germline, CDR1 is SQVTM and CDR2 ANQGSEA. There are 15 residues in the CDR3. Trimming removed 2 bases at V and 5 bases at J, with 16 bases between. CDR3 in DNA: TGCAGCGTTGAAAAGTTAGGAGACAGTAACAATGAGCAGTTCTTC. As protein: CSVEKLGDSNNEQFF.

V usage is TRBV7-6 and J usage is TRBJ1-5, with 12 bases that match TRBD1. The CDR3 has 18 amino acids. Per germline, CDR1 SGHVS and CDR2 FNYEAQ. V lost 5 bases and J lost 2; bases outside the gene matches: 10. The CDR3 region has the DNA TGTGCCAGCAGCCTGGGGACAGGGGGCGGGATGGGCAATCAGCCCCAGCATTTT. The encoded protein is CASSLGTGGGMGNQPQHF.

This chain connects TRBV12-2 to TRBJ1-3. TRBV12-2 is a listed pseudogene. This CDR3 is 16 amino acids long. CDR3 amino acids: CASRLPLLGSGNTIYF. CDR3 DNA sequence: TGTGCAAGTCGCTTACCGCTATTGGGCTCTGGAAACACCATATATTTT.

J is TRBJ1-4 and V is TRBV15; D is possibly TRBD1 (6 bases). The CDR3 is 14 residues long. The V gene's germline CDR1 is LNHNV and CDR2 YYDKDF (reference sequence). Trimming stripped 6 bases from V and 3 bases from J, with 11 bases between. The DNA for the CDR3 is TGTGCCACCAGTAAAGACAGGTCTAATGAAAAACTGTTTTTT. Translation gives CATSKDRSNEKLFF. Variable domain in full (rest from reference TRBV15 and TRBJ1-4): DAMVIQNPRYQVTQFGKPVTLSCSQTLNHNVMYWYQQKSSQAPKLLFHYYDKDFNNEADTPDNFQSRRPNTSFCFLDIRSPGLGDTAMYLCATSKDRSNEKLFFGSGTQLSVL.

In the case of this clone: The sample contains more than one DNA sequence encoding this CDR3. V usage is TRBV4-2 and J usage is TRBJ2-3; 7 bases align to TRBD2. The V gene end was trimmed by 0 bases and the J gene end by 3 bases; junction bases not matched to a gene: 3. Germline V CDR1 and CDR2: LGHNA, YNFKEQ. CDR3 length: 15 residues. The DNA for the CDR3 is TGTGCCAGCAGCCAAGACGACGGGAGGACAGATACGCAGTATTTT. Amino acids: CASSQDDGRTDTQYF.